These T cell receptor beta chains were read from a single sample in a study of cytomegalovirus exposure and HLA in healthy donors. The protocol was immunoSEQ multiplex PCR, while the TCRdb copy is restricted to in-frame clones and leaves out a portion. The table includes some 140,000 clones, roughly three quarters detected once. The specimen sequenced was PBMCs. The source is a young man in good health and CMV-seronegative. The CDR3 runs from the conserved cysteine through the conserved F or W. D genes are given only for firm matches. Where a row states a size, it is once, few, many or the class of an expanded clone; other rows omit it.

v_gene: TRBV4-1; abundance: -; j_gene: TRBJ2-1; d_gene: -; CDR3aa: CASSQDGDVIFGTYNEQFF; CDR3nt: TGCGCCAGCAGCCAAGACGGGGATGTTATCTTCGGTACCTACAATGAGCAGTTCTTC
v_gene: TRBV19; abundance: -; j_gene: TRBJ2-5; d_gene: -; CDR3aa: CASSMSREETQYF; CDR3nt: TGTGCCAGTAGCATGAGCAGGGAAGAGACCCAGTACTTC
v_gene: TRBV7-8; abundance: -; j_gene: TRBJ2-7; d_gene: -; CDR3aa: CASSFRNEQYF; CDR3nt: TGTGCCAGCAGTTTCAGGAACGAGCAGTACTTC
v_gene: TRBV6-5; abundance: -; j_gene: TRBJ2-5; d_gene: -; CDR3aa: CASSPLDAVKEAQYF; CDR3nt: TGTGCCAGCAGTCCTCTTGACGCTGTCAAAGAGGCCCAGTACTTC
v_gene: TRBV5-8; abundance: -; j_gene: TRBJ2-5; d_gene: -; CDR3aa: CASSFDRAETQYF; CDR3nt: TGTGCCAGCAGCTTTGATCGCGCAGAGACCCAGTACTTC
v_gene: TRBV27; abundance: -; j_gene: TRBJ1-2; d_gene: -; CDR3aa: CASRSSNGARNYTF; CDR3nt: TGTGCCAGCAGGTCTAGTAATGGGGCGCGAAACTACACCTTC
v_gene: TRBV19; abundance: -; j_gene: TRBJ1-5; d_gene: -; CDR3aa: CASTPGQGSNQPQHF; CDR3nt: TGTGCCAGTACCCCCGGCCAGGGGTCCAATCAGCCCCAGCATTTT
v_gene: TRBV30; abundance: -; j_gene: TRBJ1-5; d_gene: -; CDR3aa: CAWIRGRVHF; CDR3nt: TGTGCCTGGATTAGGGGCAGGGTGCATTTT
v_gene: TRBV1; abundance: -; j_gene: TRBJ1-5; d_gene: -; CDR3aa: CTSSQDCGGSNQPQHF; CDR3nt: TGCACCAGCAGCCAAGATTGTGGGGGGAGCAATCAGCCCCAGCATTTT
v_gene: TRBV7-9; abundance: -; j_gene: TRBJ2-1; d_gene: TRBD2; CDR3aa: CASSLGGASGRSEQFF; CDR3nt: TGTGCCAGCAGCTTAGGCGGGGCTAGCGGGAGGAGTGAGCAGTTCTTC
v_gene: TRBV7-2; abundance: -; j_gene: TRBJ2-2; d_gene: -; CDR3aa: CASSQTGRGELFF; CDR3nt: TGTGCCAGCAGCCAGACGGGTCGGGGGGAGCTGTTTTTT
v_gene: TRBV9; abundance: -; j_gene: TRBJ2-1; d_gene: -; CDR3aa: CASSRPGQTYNEQFF; CDR3nt: TGTGCCAGCAGTCGTCCGGGACAAACATACAATGAGCAGTTCTTC
v_gene: TRBV27; abundance: -; j_gene: TRBJ1-2; d_gene: -; CDR3aa: CASSFSGGYGYTF; CDR3nt: TGTGCCAGCAGTTTTTCGGGGGGCTATGGCTACACCTTC
v_gene: TRBV2; abundance: -; j_gene: TRBJ2-3; d_gene: TRBD1; CDR3aa: CASRQGELTQYF; CDR3nt: TGTGCCAGCAGACAGGGGGAACTTACGCAGTATTTT
v_gene: TRBV5-1; abundance: -; j_gene: TRBJ2-7; d_gene: -; CDR3aa: CASSFIPGSYEQYF; CDR3nt: TGCGCCAGCAGCTTTATCCCAGGTTCCTACGAGCAGTACTTC
v_gene: TRBV18; abundance: -; j_gene: TRBJ1-6; d_gene: -; CDR3aa: CASSPDRGNSALHF; CDR3nt: TGTGCCAGCTCACCGGACCGGGGTAACAGTGCCCTCCACTTT
v_gene: TRBV11-2; abundance: -; j_gene: TRBJ2-5; d_gene: TRBD2; CDR3aa: CASSLYWWTSVQETQYF; CDR3nt: TGTGCCAGCAGCTTATATTGGTGGACTAGCGTTCAAGAGACCCAGTACTTC
v_gene: TRBV29-1; abundance: once; j_gene: TRBJ2-5; d_gene: TRBD1; CDR3aa: CSVHRGQQETQYF; CDR3nt: TGCAGCGTTCACCGGGGACAGCAAGAGACCCAGTACTTC
v_gene: TRBV14; abundance: -; j_gene: TRBJ2-7; d_gene: -; CDR3aa: CASSEHRTIYEQYF; CDR3nt: TGTGCCAGCAGCGAACATAGGACTATCTACGAGCAGTACTTC
v_gene: TRBV28; abundance: -; j_gene: TRBJ1-2; d_gene: -; CDR3aa: CASSLNRGAGYGYTF; CDR3nt: TGTGCCAGCAGTTTAAATCGGGGGGCGGGCTATGGCTACACCTTC
v_gene: TRBV7-8; abundance: -; j_gene: TRBJ1-1; d_gene: -; CDR3aa: CASSLAWGMNTEAFF; CDR3nt: TGTGCCAGCAGCTTAGCCTGGGGCATGAACACTGAAGCTTTCTTT
v_gene: TRBV6-6; abundance: -; j_gene: TRBJ2-3; d_gene: -; CDR3aa: CASVGGRPYTDTQYF; CDR3nt: TGTGCCAGCGTGGGGGGGCGACCCTACACAGATACGCAGTATTTT
v_gene: TRBV5-1; abundance: -; j_gene: TRBJ1-6; d_gene: TRBD1; CDR3aa: CASAGTGEVGSPLHF; CDR3nt: TGCGCCAGCGCTGGGACAGGGGAAGTCGGTTCACCCCTCCACTTT
v_gene: TRBV19; abundance: -; j_gene: TRBJ2-7; d_gene: TRBD1; CDR3aa: CASSIDLGTGFREQYF; CDR3nt: TGTGCCAGTAGTATAGATTTGGGGACAGGGTTCCGCGAGCAGTACTTC
v_gene: TRBV30; abundance: -; j_gene: TRBJ1-5; d_gene: -; CDR3aa: CAWSGEGGQPQHF; CDR3nt: TGTGCCTGGAGTGGGGAGGGCGGGCAGCCCCAGCATTTT
v_gene: TRBV6-1; abundance: -; j_gene: TRBJ2-1; d_gene: -; CDR3aa: CASSEGAHNEQFF; CDR3nt: TGTGCCAGCAGTGAGGGGGCCCACAATGAGCAGTTCTTC
v_gene: TRBV2; abundance: -; j_gene: TRBJ2-7; d_gene: TRBD2; CDR3aa: CASSDGRLTYEQYF; CDR3nt: TGTGCCAGCAGTGACGGGAGGCTTACCTACGAGCAGTACTTC
v_gene: TRBV6-4; abundance: -; j_gene: TRBJ2-6; d_gene: TRBD1; CDR3aa: CASSDHGTGGQGANVLTF; CDR3nt: TGTGCCAGCAGTGACCACGGGACAGGGGGCCAAGGGGCCAACGTCCTGACTTTC
v_gene: TRBV16; abundance: -; j_gene: TRBJ2-7; d_gene: -; CDR3aa: CASSQLRESYEQYF; CDR3nt: TGTGCCAGCAGCCAATTACGGGAGTCCTACGAGCAGTACTTC
v_gene: TRBV9; abundance: -; j_gene: TRBJ2-1; d_gene: -; CDR3aa: CASSVGGRVGPRNEQFF; CDR3nt: TGTGCCAGCAGCGTAGGGGGGCGGGTAGGGCCTCGCAATGAGCAGTTCTTC
v_gene: TRBV5-1; abundance: -; j_gene: TRBJ2-3; d_gene: TRBD2; CDR3aa: CASRAGVTDTQYF; CDR3nt: TGCGCCAGCAGAGCGGGAGTAACAGATACGCAGTATTTT
v_gene: TRBV5-1; abundance: -; j_gene: TRBJ2-1; d_gene: TRBD2; CDR3aa: CASSLGSGTSYNEQFF; CDR3nt: TGCGCCAGCAGCTTGGGTAGCGGGACATCCTACAATGAGCAGTTCTTC
v_gene: TRBV11-2; abundance: -; j_gene: TRBJ2-7; d_gene: -; CDR3aa: CASSLVALYYEQYF; CDR3nt: TGTGCCAGCAGCTTAGTAGCCTTATACTACGAGCAGTACTTC
v_gene: TRBV29-1; abundance: -; j_gene: TRBJ1-2; d_gene: -; CDR3aa: CSVEDDSFYGYTF; CDR3nt: TGCAGCGTTGAAGATGACAGCTTCTATGGCTACACCTTC
v_gene: TRBV6-1; abundance: -; j_gene: TRBJ1-2; d_gene: -; CDR3aa: CASTEQGRYGYTF; CDR3nt: TGTGCCAGCACCGAACAGGGTAGATATGGCTACACCTTC
v_gene: TRBV7-9; abundance: -; j_gene: TRBJ1-2; d_gene: TRBD1; CDR3aa: CASSSDREIYGYTF; CDR3nt: TGTGCCAGCAGCTCTGACAGGGAAATCTATGGCTACACCTTC
v_gene: TRBV7-8; abundance: -; j_gene: TRBJ1-2; d_gene: -; CDR3aa: CASSSGGYSYGYTF; CDR3nt: TGTGCCAGCAGCAGCGGCGGGTATTCCTATGGCTACACCTTC
v_gene: TRBV25-1; abundance: few; j_gene: TRBJ2-3; d_gene: TRBD2; CDR3aa: CASSESASGGLGTDTQYF; CDR3nt: TGTGCCAGCAGTGAATCGGCTAGCGGGGGCTTAGGCACAGATACGCAGTATTTT
v_gene: TRBV7-8; abundance: few; j_gene: TRBJ2-1; d_gene: TRBD1; CDR3aa: CASSLPIQTGRSNNEQFF; CDR3nt: TGTGCCAGCAGCTTACCCATTCAGACAGGGAGAAGTAACAATGAGCAGTTCTTC
v_gene: TRBV7-8; abundance: -; j_gene: TRBJ1-4; d_gene: -; CDR3aa: CASSLGFGYREKLFF; CDR3nt: TGTGCCAGCAGCTTAGGTTTCGGGTATCGGGAAAAACTGTTTTTT
v_gene: TRBV5-4; abundance: -; j_gene: TRBJ2-1; d_gene: -; CDR3aa: CASSLKSGGNNEQFF; CDR3nt: TGTGCCAGCAGCTTGAAGTCCGGCGGGAACAATGAGCAGTTCTTC
v_gene: TRBV4-2; abundance: once; j_gene: TRBJ1-1; d_gene: TRBD1; CDR3aa: CASSQEGTGPSGAFF; CDR3nt: TGTGCCAGCAGCCAAGAAGGGACAGGGCCTTCTGGAGCTTTCTTT
v_gene: TRBV2; abundance: -; j_gene: TRBJ2-7; d_gene: TRBD2; CDR3aa: CASSVDASTSGSFEQYF; CDR3nt: TGTGCCAGCAGTGTTGATGCCTCGACTAGCGGGAGTTTCGAGCAGTACTTC
v_gene: TRBV6-5; abundance: -; j_gene: TRBJ1-5; d_gene: -; CDR3aa: CASCGSAQPQHF; CDR3nt: TGTGCCAGCTGCGGTTCGGCTCAGCCCCAGCATTTT
v_gene: TRBV18; abundance: few; j_gene: TRBJ2-2; d_gene: -; CDR3aa: CASSPASTANTGELFF; CDR3nt: TGTGCCAGCTCACCGGCTAGCACCGCGAACACCGGGGAGCTGTTTTTT
v_gene: TRBV29-1; abundance: -; j_gene: TRBJ2-7; d_gene: TRBD2; CDR3aa: CSVATSGGPFYEQYF; CDR3nt: TGCAGCGTTGCGACTAGCGGAGGGCCCTTCTACGAGCAGTACTTC
v_gene: TRBV6-4; abundance: -; j_gene: TRBJ2-3; d_gene: TRBD2; CDR3aa: CASSEGTSGTDTQYF; CDR3nt: TGTGCCAGCAGTGAAGGGACTAGCGGGACAGATACGCAGTATTTT
v_gene: TRBV19; abundance: -; j_gene: TRBJ2-1; d_gene: -; CDR3aa: CASSIDGGHNEQFF; CDR3nt: TGTGCCAGTAGTATAGATGGAGGACACAATGAGCAGTTCTTC
v_gene: TRBV11-2; abundance: -; j_gene: TRBJ2-7; d_gene: -; CDR3aa: CASSPAGGSEQYF; CDR3nt: TGTGCCAGCAGCCCTGCTGGGGGCTCCGAGCAGTACTTC
v_gene: TRBV6-4; abundance: few; j_gene: TRBJ2-3; d_gene: -; CDR3aa: CASSDGENTQYF; CDR3nt: TGTGCCAGCAGTGACGGGGAGAATACGCAGTATTTT
v_gene: TRBV18; abundance: once; j_gene: TRBJ2-7; d_gene: TRBD1; CDR3aa: CASSFRDRDYEQYF; CDR3nt: TGTGCCAGCTCATTCCGGGACAGGGACTACGAGCAGTACTTC
v_gene: TRBV9; abundance: -; j_gene: TRBJ2-3; d_gene: -; CDR3aa: CASSVKIGTDTQYF; CDR3nt: TGTGCCAGCAGCGTAAAAATCGGCACAGATACGCAGTATTTT
v_gene: TRBV6-5; abundance: -; j_gene: TRBJ2-7; d_gene: TRBD1; CDR3aa: CASSYSMGQSTWEQYF; CDR3nt: TGTGCCAGCAGTTACTCGATGGGACAGAGCACTTGGGAGCAGTACTTC
v_gene: TRBV7-8; abundance: once; j_gene: TRBJ2-7; d_gene: -; CDR3aa: CASGRAGARLSFEQYF; CDR3nt: TGTGCCAGCGGCCGCGCGGGGGCTCGGTTGTCGTTCGAGCAGTACTTC
v_gene: TRBV10-3; abundance: -; j_gene: TRBJ2-7; d_gene: TRBD1; CDR3aa: CAISGGQGSGYEQYF; CDR3nt: TGTGCCATCAGTGGTGGACAGGGGTCAGGGTACGAGCAGTACTTC
v_gene: TRBV19; abundance: -; j_gene: TRBJ1-1; d_gene: -; CDR3aa: CASSIDVGGLNTEAFF; CDR3nt: TGTGCCAGTAGTATAGATGTGGGAGGTCTGAACACTGAAGCTTTCTTT
v_gene: TRBV7-3; abundance: -; j_gene: TRBJ2-3; d_gene: TRBD2; CDR3aa: CASSRNSGPGGTDTQYF; CDR3nt: TGTGCCAGCAGCAGAAATAGCGGGCCGGGGGGCACAGATACGCAGTATTTT
v_gene: TRBV11-2; abundance: few; j_gene: TRBJ2-1; d_gene: TRBD2; CDR3aa: CASSLVWGSGSQDEQFF; CDR3nt: TGTGCCAGCAGCTTAGTTTGGGGGAGCGGGAGCCAGGATGAGCAGTTCTTC
v_gene: TRBV9; abundance: few; j_gene: TRBJ2-3; d_gene: TRBD2; CDR3aa: CASSVGASGSSADTQYF; CDR3nt: TGTGCCAGCAGCGTAGGGGCTAGCGGGAGTAGCGCAGATACGCAGTATTTT
v_gene: TRBV5-5; abundance: -; j_gene: TRBJ2-3; d_gene: TRBD1; CDR3aa: CASSSGTVTDTQYF; CDR3nt: TGTGCCAGCAGCTCTGGGACAGTCACAGATACGCAGTATTTT